Listed below are T cell receptor beta chains from one sample, sequenced in a study of control samples from healthy donors and cancer patients. The protocol was immunoSEQ multiplex PCR, while the TCRdb copy is restricted to in-frame clones and leaves out a portion. The sample records some 94,000 clones, around 87% being singletons. Sequencing was carried out using blood. All receptors derive from a woman in her forties or fifties in good health. Each CDR3 is given with its conserved first and last residue. The order of the fields is J gene, D gene, V gene, CDR3 length, clone size, CDR3 protein, CDR3 DNA. The D gene is left open where the match is weak. Clone size is given for some rows only: seen once, a few or many times, or a class if the clone is expanded.

TRBJ2-7,-,TRBV27,13,-,CATRWAPAYEQYF,TGTGCCACCAGATGGGCGCCAGCCTACGAGCAGTACTTC
TRBJ2-3,TRBD2,TRBV7-2,16,-,CASRIDVAGQTDTQYF,TGTGCCAGCAGAATCGACGTAGCGGGGCAAACAGATACGCAGTATTTT
TRBJ1-1,TRBD1,TRBV10-3,13,-,CAISDQGGTEAFF,TGTGCCATCAGTGACCAGGGGGGCACTGAAGCTTTCTTT
TRBJ1-1,-,TRBV7-2,15,-,CASSLAPPTGTEAFF,TGTGCCAGCAGCTTAGCCCCCCCGACGGGCACTGAAGCTTTCTTT
TRBJ2-7,-,TRBV5-8,14,-,CASSLRSGFYEQYF,TGTGCCAGCAGCTTGCGAAGCGGGTTCTACGAGCAGTACTTC
TRBJ1-1,-,TRBV6-6,12,-,CASNVLEEEAFF,TGTGCCAGCAATGTTTTGGAGGAAGAGGCTTTCTTT
TRBJ2-7,TRBD1,TRBV7-9,15,many,CASSSQGVGSYEQYF,TGTGCCAGCAGCTCCCAGGGGGTAGGATCCTACGAGCAGTACTTC
TRBJ2-2,TRBD2,TRBV7-2,16,-,CASSSRRGGVTGELFF,TGTGCCAGCAGCTCGCGGCGGGGGGGCGTCACCGGGGAGCTGTTTTTT
TRBJ1-2,-,TRBV28,12,-,CASSLAGYGYTF,TGTGCCAGCAGTTTAGCGGGTTATGGCTACACCTTC
TRBJ2-7,-,TRBV4-3,13,few,CASSQGRTYEQYF,TGCGCCAGCAGCCAAGGGCGAACCTACGAGCAGTACTTC
TRBJ1-3,-,TRBV28,14,-,CASIGRGTGNTIYF,TGTGCCAGCATTGGGAGGGGAACAGGAAACACCATATATTTT
TRBJ1-3,-,TRBV7-8,18,-,CASSLAYYGRGSGNTIYF,TGTGCCAGCAGCTTAGCGTATTACGGGCGGGGATCTGGAAACACCATATATTTT
TRBJ2-2,TRBD2,TRBV6-2/TRBV6-3,21,-,CASSFHLTSGSPLSDTGELFF,TGTGCCAGCAGTTTCCATTTGACTAGCGGGAGCCCCTTGAGTGACACCGGGGAGCTGTTTTTT
TRBJ1-1,-,TRBV19,13,-,CASSIDRQTEAFF,TGTGCCAGTAGTATTGACCGACAAACTGAAGCTTTCTTT
TRBJ2-1,-,TRBV7-8,16,-,CASSFRARDLNNEQFF,TGTGCCAGCAGCTTCAGAGCCCGGGACTTGAACAATGAGCAGTTCTTC
TRBJ2-5,-,TRBV11-3,14,-,CALPGGGRQETQYF,TGTGCCCTCCCCGGTGGGGGACGCCAAGAGACCCAGTACTTC
TRBJ2-7,TRBD1,TRBV5-6,15,-,CASSAGTGGTYEQYF,TGTGCCAGCAGTGCCGGGACAGGGGGCACCTACGAGCAGTACTTC
TRBJ2-7,TRBD2,TRBV2,14,-,CASRRGDLSYEQYF,TGTGCCAGCAGGCGGGGGGACCTCTCCTACGAGCAGTACTTC
TRBJ2-7,-,TRBV21-1,18,-,CASSTRQTSGKNPGEQYF,TGTGCCAGCAGCACCCGACAGACTAGCGGGAAAAACCCGGGCGAGCAGTACTTC
TRBJ2-1,-,TRBV4-2,18,-,CASSQEGGSGGAGNEQFF,TGTGCCAGCAGCCAAGAAGGGGGGTCGGGGGGCGCCGGCAATGAGCAGTTCTTC
TRBJ1-2,-,TRBV10-3,13,-,CAIRALDNYGYTF,TGTGCCATCAGAGCTCTGGATAACTATGGCTACACCTTC
TRBJ2-7,-,TRBV15,16,-,CATSREAGGITYEQYF,TGTGCCACCAGCAGAGAAGCCGGGGGAATTACCTACGAGCAGTACTTC
TRBJ1-1,-,TRBV7-2,13,-,CASSLVGRGEAFF,TGTGCCAGCAGCTTAGTGGGGAGAGGTGAAGCTTTCTTT
TRBJ1-5,-,TRBV23-1,21,-,CASSQSGPPRGFKRSSQPQHF,TGCGCCAGCAGTCAATCCGGACCCCCCCGGGGTTTTAAGCGTTCGAGTCAGCCCCAGCATTTT
TRBJ1-5,-,TRBV7-2,12,-,CASSPSNQPQHF,TGTGCCAGCAGCCCGAGCAATCAGCCCCAGCATTTT
TRBJ1-3,TRBD1,TRBV10-3,15,-,CAISAGQLSGNTIYF,TGTGCCATCAGTGCGGGACAGCTCTCTGGAAACACCATATATTTT
TRBJ2-7,-,TRBV11-1,14,-,CASRSSDTPYEQYF,TGTGCCAGCAGATCCTCCGACACCCCCTACGAGCAGTACTTC
TRBJ1-1,-,TRBV18,13,-,CASSPGQNTEAFF,TGTGCCAGCTCTCCGGGGCAGAACACTGAAGCTTTCTTT
TRBJ2-1,-,TRBV4-2,16,-,CASSQAAVGLYNEQFF,TGTGCCAGCAGCCAAGCCGCGGTAGGCCTCTACAATGAGCAGTTCTTC
TRBJ1-2,TRBD1,TRBV12-5,15,-,CASGLGGTGRWGYTF,TGTGCTAGTGGTTTGGGCGGGACAGGGAGATGGGGCTACACCTTC
TRBJ1-1,-,TRBV7-2,14,-,CASSHSPQRAEAFF,TGTGCCAGCAGCCATAGCCCCCAAAGGGCTGAAGCTTTCTTT
TRBJ1-3,-,TRBV28,14,few,CASITKHSGNTIYF,TGTGCCAGCATCACGAAGCACTCTGGAAACACCATATATTTT
TRBJ2-7,TRBD1,TRBV11-3,12,-,CATRGQDIEQYF,TGTGCCACCAGGGGACAGGATATTGAGCAGTACTTC
TRBJ2-7,TRBD1,TRBV2,14,-,CASRPGTGSYEQYF,TGTGCCAGCAGGCCCGGGACAGGGTCCTACGAGCAGTACTTC
TRBJ1-4,TRBD1,TRBV10-3,15,-,CAISGGDREYEKLFF,TGTGCCATCAGTGGAGGGGACAGGGAGTATGAAAAACTGTTTTTT
TRBJ2-2,TRBD1,TRBV3-1/TRBV3-2,15,-,CASSRMGQGLGELFF,TGTGCCAGCAGCCGGATGGGACAGGGACTCGGGGAGCTGTTTTTT
TRBJ1-2,TRBD1,TRBV2,14,-,CASSEGRGLGGYTF,TGTGCCAGCAGTGAGGGCAGGGGGCTGGGTGGCTACACCTTC
TRBJ2-3,TRBD1,TRBV15,16,-,CATSRARDRGADTQYF,TGTGCCACCAGCAGAGCCCGGGACAGGGGGGCAGATACGCAGTATTTT
TRBJ2-3,-,TRBV21-1,15,-,CASSKQQGGADTQYF,TGTGCCAGCAGCAAACAACAGGGAGGGGCAGATACGCAGTATTTT
TRBJ1-5,TRBD1,TRBV19,13,-,CATGQGRDQPQHF,TGTGCCACCGGACAGGGGCGGGATCAGCCCCAGCATTTT
TRBJ1-3,-,TRBV28,15,-,CASSLYVRGGNTIYF,TGTGCCAGCAGTTTATATGTCAGAGGGGGAAACACCATATATTTT
TRBJ1-3,TRBD1,TRBV11-3,17,-,CASSLAQGDVPGNTIYF,TGTGCCAGCAGCTTAGCCCAGGGGGACGTTCCTGGAAACACCATATATTTT
TRBJ2-7,TRBD1,TRBV6-5,14,-,CASSRQGANYEQYF,TGTGCCAGCAGTAGGCAGGGGGCGAACTACGAGCAGTACTTC